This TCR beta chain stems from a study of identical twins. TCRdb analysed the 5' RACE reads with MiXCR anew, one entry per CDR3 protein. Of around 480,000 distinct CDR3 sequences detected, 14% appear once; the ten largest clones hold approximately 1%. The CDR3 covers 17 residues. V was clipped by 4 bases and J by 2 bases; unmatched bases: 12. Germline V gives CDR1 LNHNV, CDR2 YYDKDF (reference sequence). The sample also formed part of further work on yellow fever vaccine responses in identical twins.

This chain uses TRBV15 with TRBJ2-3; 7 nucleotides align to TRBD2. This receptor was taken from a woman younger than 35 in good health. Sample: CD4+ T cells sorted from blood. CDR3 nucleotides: TGTGCCACCAGCATTAAGTCGGCGCGGGAGTCCACAGATACGCAGTATTTT. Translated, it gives CATSIKSARESTDTQYF.